This T cell receptor beta chain was sequenced in a study of blood T cell repertoires in COVID-19. Looking at the study overall: Some COVID-19 samples were acute and others convalescent; all came from the United States, Italy and Spain. Nucleic acid was either cDNA or gDNA, and it came from T cells, B-cell-depleted T cells, or PBMCs.

The assay was immunoSEQ multiplex PCR, and TCRdb's table has in-frame clones only and misses some. The profile covers about 260,000 clones, with about nine tenths appearing a single time and roughly 3.9% taken by the ten largest. The germline gives CDR1 LNHDA, CDR2 SQIVND (reference sequence). The CDR3 sequence is 15 residues long. V lost 5 bases and J lost 4, with 17 bases in between. Input material: peripheral blood. This chain links TRBV19 with TRBJ1-1; D possibly corresponds to TRBD1 (6 bases). This receptor was identified in a woman aged 40 to 49 with acute or convalescent COVID-19. The CDR3 here is CASSDQGEGGTEAFF. CDR3 sequence (DNA): TGTGCCAGTAGTGATCAAGGGGAGGGGGGCACTGAAGCTTTCTTT.